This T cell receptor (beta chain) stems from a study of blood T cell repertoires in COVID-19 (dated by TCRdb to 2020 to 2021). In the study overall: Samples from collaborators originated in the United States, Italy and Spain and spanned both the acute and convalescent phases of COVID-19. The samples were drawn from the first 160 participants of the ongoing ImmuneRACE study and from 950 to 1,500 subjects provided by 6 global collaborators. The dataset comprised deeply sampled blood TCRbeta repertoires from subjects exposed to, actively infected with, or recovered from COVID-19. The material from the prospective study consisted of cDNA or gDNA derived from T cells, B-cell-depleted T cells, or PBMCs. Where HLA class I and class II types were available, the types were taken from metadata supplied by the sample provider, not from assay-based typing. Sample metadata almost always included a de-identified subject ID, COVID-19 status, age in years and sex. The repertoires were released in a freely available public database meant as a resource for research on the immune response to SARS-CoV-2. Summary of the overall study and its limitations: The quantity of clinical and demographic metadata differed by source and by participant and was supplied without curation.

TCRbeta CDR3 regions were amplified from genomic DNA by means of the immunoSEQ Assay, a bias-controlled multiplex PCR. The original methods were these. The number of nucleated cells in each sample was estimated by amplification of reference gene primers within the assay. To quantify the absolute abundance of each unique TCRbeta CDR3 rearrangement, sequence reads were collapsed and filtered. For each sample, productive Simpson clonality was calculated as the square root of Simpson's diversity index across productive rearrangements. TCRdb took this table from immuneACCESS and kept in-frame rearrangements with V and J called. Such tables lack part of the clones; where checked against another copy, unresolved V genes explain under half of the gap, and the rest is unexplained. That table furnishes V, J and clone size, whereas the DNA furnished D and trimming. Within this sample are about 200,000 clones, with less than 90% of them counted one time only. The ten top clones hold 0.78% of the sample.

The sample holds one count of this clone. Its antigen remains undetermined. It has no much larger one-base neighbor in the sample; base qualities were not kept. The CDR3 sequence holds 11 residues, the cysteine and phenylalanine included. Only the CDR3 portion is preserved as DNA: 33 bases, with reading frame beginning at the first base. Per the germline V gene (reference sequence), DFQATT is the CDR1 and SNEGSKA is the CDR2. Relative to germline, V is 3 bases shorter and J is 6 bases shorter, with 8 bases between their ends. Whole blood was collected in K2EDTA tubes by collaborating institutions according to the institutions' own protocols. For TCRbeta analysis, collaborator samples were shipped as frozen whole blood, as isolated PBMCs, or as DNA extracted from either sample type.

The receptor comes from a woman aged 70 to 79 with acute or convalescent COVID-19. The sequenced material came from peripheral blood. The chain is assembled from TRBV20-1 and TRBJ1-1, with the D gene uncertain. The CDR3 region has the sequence CSASDRAEAFF. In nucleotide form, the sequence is TGCAGTGCTAGTGATCGTGCTGAAGCTTTCTTT.